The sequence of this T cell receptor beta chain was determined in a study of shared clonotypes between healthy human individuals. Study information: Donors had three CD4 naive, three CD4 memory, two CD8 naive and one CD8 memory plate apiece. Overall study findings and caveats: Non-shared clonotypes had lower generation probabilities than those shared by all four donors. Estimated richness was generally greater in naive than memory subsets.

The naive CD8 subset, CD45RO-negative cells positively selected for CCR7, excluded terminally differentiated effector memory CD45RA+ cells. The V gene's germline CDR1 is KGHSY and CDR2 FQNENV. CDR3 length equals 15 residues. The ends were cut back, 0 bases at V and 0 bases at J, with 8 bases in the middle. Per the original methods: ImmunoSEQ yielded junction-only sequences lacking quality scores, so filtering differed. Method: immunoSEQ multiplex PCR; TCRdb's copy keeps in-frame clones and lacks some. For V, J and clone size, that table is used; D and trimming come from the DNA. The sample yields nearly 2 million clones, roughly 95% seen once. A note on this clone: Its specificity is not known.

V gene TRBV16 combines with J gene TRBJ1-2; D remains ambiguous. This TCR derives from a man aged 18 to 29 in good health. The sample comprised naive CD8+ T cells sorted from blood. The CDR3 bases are TGTGCCAGCAGCCAATCTGGCTCTTCTAACTATGGCTACACCTTC. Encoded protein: CASSQSGSSNYGYTF.